This T cell receptor (beta chain) is drawn from a study of vaccination and CD4 T cells after COVID-19. Study-level points and caveats: Detection of a median roughly 85% of reactive clones in convalescent patients was confined to the period after vaccination.

An Oncomine TCR Beta short-read assay was used to sequence the DNA from cultured CD4+ T cells. TCRdb analysed the PCR reads with MiXCR anew, one entry per CDR3 protein. The sample lists 9,500 to 15,000 distinct CDR3 sequences; around 50% were seen once. For this clonotype: The target antigen is unknown.

Specified treatment: approximately 11-day PBMC culture with coronavirus spike peptide pools or control peptides (ViraFEST assay). Peptide-pool expansion of antigen-specific T cells preceded TCR sequencing in ViraFEST. Between the trimmed V and J ends, which lost 0 bases and 6 bases, there was a span of 8 bases. Germline V gene lookup returns CDR1 DFQATT and CDR2 SNEGSKA (reference sequence). The CDR3 has 13 amino acids. The clonotype was recovered from a human donor with COVID-19. This specimen consisted of cultured CD4+ T cells from blood, obtained after SARS-CoV-2 vaccination. The chain uses TRBV20-1 and TRBJ2-2; possible D gene TRBD1, 5 bases. The CDR3 loop is CSARETGPGELFF. The DNA of the CDR3 is TGCAGTGCTAGAGAAACAGGCCCCGGGGAGCTGTTTTTT.